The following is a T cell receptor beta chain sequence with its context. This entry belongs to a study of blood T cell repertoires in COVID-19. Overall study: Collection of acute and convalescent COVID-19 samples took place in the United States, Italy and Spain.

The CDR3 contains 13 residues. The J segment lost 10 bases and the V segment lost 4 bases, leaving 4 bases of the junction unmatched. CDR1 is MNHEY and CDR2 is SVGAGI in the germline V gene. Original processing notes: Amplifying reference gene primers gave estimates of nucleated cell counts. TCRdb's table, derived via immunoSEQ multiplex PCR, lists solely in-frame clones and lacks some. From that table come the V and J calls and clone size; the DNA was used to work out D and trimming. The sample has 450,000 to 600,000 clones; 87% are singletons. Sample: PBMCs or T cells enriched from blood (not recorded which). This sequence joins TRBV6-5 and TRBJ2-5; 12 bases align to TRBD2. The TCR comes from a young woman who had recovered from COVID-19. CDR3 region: CASSSSGGVVQYF. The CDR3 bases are TGTGCCAGCAGTTCTAGCGGGGGGGTAGTCCAGTACTTC.